The 19 T cell receptor beta chains in this list originate from one sample, sequenced in a study of OX40 agonist ivuxolimab in advanced cancers. Measured with immunoSEQ multiplex PCR; TCRdb has only the in-frame clones, and not every one. The sample includes about 35,000 clones, about 90% of them seen just once. The sample here was CD4+ or CD8+ T cells sorted from blood, taken in a trial of the OX40 agonist ivuxolimab. The receptors originated from an adult with an advanced solid tumor such as melanoma, head and neck, liver or kidney cancer.

This clone was seen a handful of times. The chain joins TRBV7-9 to TRBJ1-1, with a weak D call TRBD1 (6 bases). Per germline, CDR1 SEHNR and CDR2 FQNEAQ (reference sequence). Trimming cost V 11 bases and J 4 bases, with 11 bases left between them. CDR3 size: 11 residues. CDR3 region: CACGGGTEAFF. CDR3 bases: TGTGCCTGCGGAGGGGGCACTGAAGCTTTCTTT.

DNA for the CDR3: TGTGCCAGCCTGGGACTAGCGGGAGTTGGGTACGAGCAGTACTTC. Protein: CASLGLAGVGYEQYF. The J gene is TRBJ2-7, the V gene TRBV25-1; 14 bases match TRBD2. With V trimmed by 8 bases and J by 4 bases, 7 bases remained unmatched. Germline CDR1 and CDR2: MGHDK and SYGVNS. This CDR3 contains 15 residues.

This clone was counted at least ten times. V gene TRBV28 combines with J gene TRBJ2-7; D is undetermined. Trimming shortened V by 5 bases and J by 2 bases, and 10 bases separated the two germline ends. CDR1 and CDR2 from the germline V gene are MDHEN and SYDVKM. The CDR3 contains 13 residues. CDR3 in DNA: TGTGCCAGCAGTCCAGTAGTCCCCTACGAGCAGTACTTC. Encoded protein: CASSPVVPYEQYF. Together with reference TRBV28 and TRBJ2-7, the CDR3 gives the full variable domain: DVKVTQSSRYLVKRTGEKVFLECVQDMDHENMFWYRQDPGLGLRLIYFSYDVKMKEKGDIPEGYSVSREKKERFSLILESASTNQTSMYLCASSPVVPYEQYFGPGTRLTVT.

The chain recombines TRBV9 with TRBJ2-3; D may be TRBD1 or TRBD2 (6 bases each). V was pared by 4 bases and J by 1 base, with 16 bases between. The CDR3 covers 16 residues. Looked up from germline, CDR1 is SGDLS and CDR2 is YYNGEE. The CDR3 spells CASSLTGARGTDTQYF. In DNA, the CDR3 is TGTGCCAGCAGCTTGACGGGGGCGCGGGGCACAGATACGCAGTATTTT.

This chain connects TRBV10-3 to TRBJ2-7; 7 nucleotides align to TRBD1. J gave up 1 base and V 3 bases, and 6 bases lay outside the gene matches. Per the germline V gene, CDR1 is ENHRY and CDR2 is SYGVKD. This CDR3 spans 15 amino acids. CDR3 DNA sequence: TGTGCCATCAGTGACCCGGGACAGCAATCCTACGAGCAGTACTTC. Protein sequence: CAISDPGQQSYEQYF.

This sequence joins TRBV15 and TRBJ2-5, with a possible D match to TRBD2 (7 bases). Trimming pared 0 bases from V and 7 bases from J, leaving 9 bases between. This CDR3 is 13 amino acids long. Germline CDR1 reads LNHNV; CDR2 reads YYDKDF (reference sequence). CDR3 amino acids: CATSRDRGGTQYF. As DNA, the CDR3 is TGTGCCACCAGCAGAGATAGGGGGGGGACCCAGTACTTC. Filled out from reference TRBV15 and TRBJ2-5, the complete variable domain reads DAMVIQNPRYQVTQFGKPVTLSCSQTLNHNVMYWYQQKSSQAPKLLFHYYDKDFNNEADTPDNFQSRRPNTSFCFLDIRSPGLGDTAMYLCATSRDRGGTQYFGPGTRLLVL.

CDR3 residues: CASRQGSSTDTQYF. In DNA form, the CDR3 reads TGTGCCAGCAGGCAGGGGTCTAGCACAGATACGCAGTATTTT. V gene TRBV28 combines with J gene TRBJ2-3; possible D gene TRBD1, 6 bases. CDR3 length equals 14 residues. Germline-derived CDR1 and CDR2 are MDHEN and SYDVKM. The V end lost 6 bases, the J end lost 0 bases, and 10 bases lay between the germline ends.

The chain links TRBV21-1 to TRBJ2-7. TRBV21-1 is labeled a pseudogene. This CDR3 contains 12 residues. CDR3 nucleotides: TGTGCCAGCACGAAGGAATCCTACGAGCAGTACTTC. It specifies CASTKESYEQYF.

J is TRBJ2-1 and V is TRBV6-1; D may be TRBD2 (6 bases). V lost 4 bases to trimming and J lost 7 bases, with 14 bases between them. CDR1 and CDR2 (germline): MNHNS, SASEGT. The CDR3 totals 14 residues. CDR3 residues: CASSVRLGRNEQFF. Here the CDR3 DNA reads TGTGCCAGCAGTGTGAGGCTAGGGAGGAATGAGCAGTTCTTC.

This clone is a singleton in its sample. The V gene is TRBV11-2, the J gene TRBJ1-1; D gene ambiguous. This CDR3 spans 13 amino acids. The V gene's germline CDR1 is SGHAT and CDR2 FQNNGV. V lost 4 bases, J lost 1 base, and 7 bases lay in between. CDR3 sequence: CASSYKGNTEAFF. CDR3 bases: TGTGCCAGCAGCTACAAGGGGAACACTGAAGCTTTCTTT.

This chain uses TRBV7-6 with TRBJ2-3, with D perhaps being TRBD1 or TRBD2 (5 bases each). Germline CDR1 and CDR2: SGHVS and FNYEAQ. Trimming cost V 5 bases and J 0 bases, with 12 bases left between them. The CDR3 totals 15 residues. The CDR3 here is CASSEWDGSTDTQYF. The CDR3 nucleotides are TGTGCCAGCAGCGAATGGGACGGAAGCACAGATACGCAGTATTTT.

The rearrangement joins TRBV7-3 to TRBJ2-5; unclear D gene. Trimming shortened V by 5 bases and J by 3 bases, and 25 bases separated the two germline ends. The CDR3 runs to 18 residues. Germline CDR1 reads SGHTA; CDR2 reads FQGTGA. The CDR3 loop reads CASSPPWAIDRYKETQYF. CDR3 DNA sequence: TGTGCCAGCAGCCCTCCTTGGGCAATTGACCGATATAAAGAGACCCAGTACTTC.

V usage is TRBV27 and J usage is TRBJ2-1; TRBD2 aligns across 7 bases. In germline, CDR1 is MNHEY, CDR2 SMNVEV (reference sequence). The CDR3 runs 14 residues. With V trimmed by 5 bases and J by 6 bases, 7 bases remained unmatched. The CDR3 DNA is TGTGCCAGCAGTCCGCAACTAGCGAGCAATGAGCAGTTCTTC. Amino acids: CASSPQLASNEQFF.

The chain has TRBV9 and TRBJ2-7, with D possibly TRBD1 on 8 matching bases. Germline assignment: CDR1 SGDLS and CDR2 YYNGEE. V lost 4 bases to trimming and J lost 3 bases, with 20 bases between them. This CDR3 region has 16 residues. This CDR3 is CASSPTGGVTLYEQYF. The CDR3 DNA is TGTGCCAGCAGCCCAACAGGGGGGGTAACACTCTACGAGCAGTACTTC.

The V call is TRBV7-9, the J call TRBJ1-2; 8 bases map to TRBD1. After removal of 5 bases from V and 1 base from J, the junction contained 6 bases not matched to a gene. The germline V gene has CDR1 SEHNR and CDR2 FQNEAQ (reference sequence). The CDR3 is 15 residues long. The CDR3 nucleotides are TGTGCCAGCAGCCTATTACAGGGGGATAACTATGGCTACACCTTC. The encoded protein is CASSLLQGDNYGYTF.

The rearrangement links TRBV7-6 to TRBJ2-5; TRBD2 matches 9 bases. CDR1 and CDR2 (germline): SGHVS, FNYEAQ. J gave up 5 bases and V 3 bases, and 7 bases lay outside the gene matches. CDR3 length: 15 amino acids. The CDR3: CASSFLAGVGETQYF. The DNA of the CDR3 is TGTGCCAGCAGCTTCTTAGCGGGAGTGGGGGAGACCCAGTACTTC.

The CDR3 coding sequence is TGTGCCAGCGGAGGAGATCGGGACACCGGGGAGCTGTTTTTT. It is translated as CASGGDRDTGELFF. The chain uses TRBV11-2 and TRBJ2-2; D possibly corresponds to TRBD2 (5 bases). V gave up 8 bases and J gave up 3 bases, with 13 bases separating them. This CDR3 has 14 amino acids. Germline V gene data show CDR1 as SGHAT and CDR2 as FQNNGV.

The V gene is TRBV28, the J gene TRBJ1-4; D unclear. This CDR3 region has 14 residues. Germline CDR1 and CDR2: MDHEN and SYDVKM. V shed 0 bases and J shed 3 bases, with 5 bases lying between them. The CDR3 bases are TGTGCCAGCAGTTTATGGGGGTCTAATGAAAAACTGTTTTTT. Its translation is CASSLWGSNEKLFF.

A word on this clone: One end of the junction is discordant with germline, which a read error may explain. J is TRBJ2-1 and V is TRBV13; 14 bases are a match to TRBD2. Germline CDR1 and CDR2: PRHDT and FYEKMQ (reference sequence). This CDR3 region has 14 residues. This CDR3 reads CASSPGTSGSLRVF. The CDR3 DNA reads as TGTGCCAGCAGCCCAGGGACTAGCGGGAGTCTCCGTGTCTTC.